These 26 T cell receptor beta chains were sequenced from one sample in a study of post-analysis software for immune sequencing data. Whole-study findings and limits: Higher frequency in patients than in controls was seen for about five TRBV segments, with TRBV5-6, TRBV5-1 and TRBV20-1 among them.

No antigen is known for these receptors. TCR beta cDNA libraries included unique molecular identifiers. TCRdb reanalysed the PCR reads using MiXCR and keeps one entry per CDR3 protein. The sample has 350,000 to 450,000 distinct CDR3 sequences; approximately 39% are singletons. Specimen: blood. These receptors all stem from a girl aged 2 to 10 with multiple sclerosis.

This clonotype was observed a handful of times. The chain combines TRBV12-3 or TRBV12-4 with TRBJ1-5; TRBD1 is a possible D gene (6 bases). CDR3 length: 13 residues. Trimming took off 4 bases at V and 10 bases at J, with 14 bases between the two ends. CDR3 nucleotides: TGTGCCAGCAGTTCGACAGGCGCGGGACCCCAGCATTTT. This codes for CASSSTGAGPQHF.

The chain recombines TRBV20-1 with TRBJ1-2; D may be TRBD1 (6 bases). This CDR3 comprises 16 residues. The ends were cut back, 0 bases at V and 1 base at J, with 15 bases in the middle. Germline CDR1 reads DFQATT; CDR2 reads SNEGSKA (reference sequence). For the CDR3, the DNA is TGCAGTGCTAGAGACACGACAAGGGGGATTAACTATGGCTACACCTTC. Its translation is CSARDTTRGINYGYTF.

The chain recombines TRBV27 with TRBJ2-3, with a weak D call TRBD2 (5 bases). The length of the CDR3 is 14 residues. Germline V gives CDR1 MNHEY, CDR2 SMNVEV (reference sequence). V was pared by 4 bases and J by 6 bases, with 14 bases between. CDR3 sequence: CASSWTGRTDTQYF. The DNA for the CDR3 is TGTGCCAGCAGTTGGACTGGGAGAACGGATACGCAGTATTTT.

This clonotype was observed a handful of times. The genes are TRBV6-5 and TRBJ1-4; D unresolved. V was clipped by 5 bases and J by 7 bases, with 17 bases between them. Germline V gene lookup returns CDR1 MNHEY and CDR2 SVGAGI. This CDR3 has 15 amino acids. The chain's CDR3 is CASSPWVGFSEKLFF. CDR3 bases: TGTGCCAGCAGTCCGTGGGTAGGGTTCAGTGAAAAACTGTTTTTT.

On this clonotype itself: A much larger clone differs by one base, so this may be a read error. The rearrangement links TRBV4-3 to TRBJ2-4, with a weak D call TRBD2 (5 bases). With 0 bases removed from V and 6 bases from J, the gap between germline ends came to 15 bases. CDR3 length: 16 residues. Germline V lookup: CDR1 LGHNA, CDR2 YSLEER. CDR3 in DNA: TGCGCCAGCAGCCAAGACTGTGTTCTGGCGGGAAACATTCAGTACTTC. Amino acid sequence: CASSQDCVLAGNIQYF.

This clonotype is a singleton in its sample. CDR3 in amino acids: CASSTRTGDQPQHF. As DNA, the CDR3 is TGCGCCAGCAGCACTCGGACAGGGGATCAGCCCCAGCATTTT. The rearrangement joins TRBV4-1 to TRBJ1-5; 9 bases map to TRBD1. V lost 5 bases to trimming and J lost 5 bases; unmatched junction nucleotides: 4. The CDR3 is 14 residues long. Germline CDR1 reads MGHRA; CDR2 reads YSYEKL.

This clonotype was detected once. This chain links TRBV20-1 with TRBJ1-4, with TRBD1 as a possible D gene (5 bases). The germline CDR1 and CDR2 sequences are DFQATT and SNEGSKA (reference sequence). This CDR3 is built from 14 residues. V lost 0 bases, J lost 7 bases, and 12 bases lay in between. CDR3 sequence (DNA): TGCAGTGCTAGAGATCAAGCTAGGGGTGAAAAACTGTTTTTT. The encoded protein is CSARDQARGEKLFF.

This chain uses TRBV7-2 with TRBJ1-5; no reliable D call. The CDR3 extends over 16 amino acids. Germline CDR1 reads SGHTA; CDR2 reads FQGNSA. Trimming took off 5 bases at V and 0 bases at J, with 14 bases between the two ends. CDR3 sequence: CASSPGVEYSNQPQHF. The CDR3 DNA follows: TGTGCCAGCAGCCCTGGGGTAGAGTATAGCAATCAGCCCCAGCATTTT.

This chain links TRBV7-6 with TRBJ1-1; D is unresolved. Germline V gene sequence: CDR1 SGHVS, CDR2 FNYEAQ. Trimming took off 2 bases at V and 0 bases at J, with 19 bases between the two ends. The CDR3 is made up of 18 amino acids. CDR3 DNA sequence: TGTGCCAGCAGCTTACTGTTGGCAGGACTTTACATGAACACTGAAGCTTTCTTT. Residues: CASSLLLAGLYMNTEAFF.

The J gene is TRBJ2-1, the V gene TRBV7-8; maybe TRBD1 (5 bases). Germline CDR1 reads SGHVS; CDR2 reads FQNEAQ. The CDR3 totals 15 residues. The V and J ends lost 6 bases and 1 base respectively, with 13 bases between them. The CDR3 DNA reads as TGTGCCAGCAGACCGATAAGGGGATCCTACAATGAGCAGTTCTTC. Translation gives CASRPIRGSYNEQFF. The complete variable domain, with remaining parts taken from reference TRBV7-8 and TRBJ2-1, reads GAGVSQSPRYKVAKRGQDVALRCDPISGHVSLFWYQQALGQGPEFLTYFQNEAQLDKSGLPSDRFFAERPEGSVSTLKIQRTQQEDSAVYLCASRPIRGSYNEQFFGPGTRLTVL.

This clonotype was detected many times. V and J are TRBV10-3 and TRBJ1-5; tentatively, D is TRBD1 (5 bases). V lost 6 bases to trimming and J lost 2 bases, with 5 bases between them. CDR1 and CDR2 from the germline V gene are ENHRY and SYGVKD. The CDR3 has 12 residues. CDR3 residues: CAIRQGNQPQHF. In DNA, the CDR3 is TGTGCCATCAGACAGGGCAATCAGCCCCAGCATTTT.

The V call is TRBV6-5, the J call TRBJ2-7, with TRBD2 matching 7 bases. The germline V gene has CDR1 MNHEY and CDR2 SVGAGI. CDR3 length equals 13 residues. J was trimmed by 0 bases and V by 8 bases; bases with no gene match: 4. The CDR3 sequence: CASGEGTSYEQYF. Written as DNA, the CDR3 is TGTGCCAGCGGGGAGGGCACCTCCTACGAGCAGTACTTC.

In its sample, this clonotype was seen a few times. The chain combines TRBV5-1 with TRBJ2-7; D may be TRBD2 (5 bases). The germline V gene encodes CDR1 SGHRS and CDR2 YFSETQ. This CDR3 comprises 12 residues. The V end was cut by 7 bases, the J end by 4 bases, with 12 bases between. The CDR3 DNA reads as TGCGCCAGCGGAGGAGGCGGGTACGAGCAGTACTTC. It encodes CASGGGGYEQYF.

This clonotype came up a few times. This chain uses TRBV29-1 with TRBJ2-3; D gene unclear. Germline lookup yields CDR1 SQVTM and CDR2 ANQGSEA. CDR3 length: 13 amino acids. The V gene lost 0 bases and the J gene lost 5 bases, with 9 bases spanning the gap. The CDR3 reads CSVEEMSLDTQYF. CDR3 nucleotide sequence: TGCAGCGTTGAAGAAATGTCGCTAGATACGCAGTATTTT.

The chain couples TRBV7-8 to TRBJ1-1; D is unresolved. The CDR3 runs to 14 residues. Germline CDR1 and CDR2: SGHVS and FQNEAQ. V gave up 0 bases and J gave up 1 base, with 6 bases separating them. The chain's CDR3 is CASSLAGSNTEAFF. The DNA for the CDR3 is TGTGCCAGCAGCTTAGCAGGGTCGAACACTGAAGCTTTCTTT.

DNA of the CDR3: TGTGCCAGCAGCGTAAACCAGGGCTCCTACAATGAGCAGTTCTTC. Residues: CASSVNQGSYNEQFF. This rearrangement joins TRBV9 to TRBJ2-1, with a possible D match to TRBD1 (5 bases). This CDR3 spans 15 amino acids. Trimming removed 1 base at V and 0 bases at J, with 8 bases between. Germline values: CDR1 SGDLS, CDR2 YYNGEE. The complete variable domain, with remaining parts taken from reference TRBV9 and TRBJ2-1, reads DSGVTQTPKHLITATGQRVTLRCSPRSGDLSVYWYQQSLDQGLQFLIQYYNGEERAKGNILERFSAQQFPDLHSELNLSSLELGDSALYFCASSVNQGSYNEQFFGPGTRLTVL.

The chain employs TRBV20-1 and TRBJ1-2, with D possibly matching TRBD1 (5 bases). The V end lost 5 bases, the J end lost 1 base, and 11 bases lay between the germline ends. CDR3 length: 13 amino acids. Germline V gives CDR1 DFQATT, CDR2 SNEGSKA (reference sequence). The CDR3 DNA is TGCAGTGCTGTCCAAGGGGATAACTATGGCTACACCTTC. It translates to CSAVQGDNYGYTF.

J is TRBJ1-5 and V is TRBV12-3 or TRBV12-4; D is ambiguous. Trimming stripped 4 bases from V and 4 bases from J, with 5 bases between. This CDR3 has 12 residues. CDR3 sequence reads: CASSWTNQPQHF. The CDR3, as DNA: TGTGCCAGCAGTTGGACTAATCAGCCCCAGCATTTT.

This chain connects TRBV7-8 to TRBJ2-1; 9 bases fit TRBD1. Germline V gene sequence: CDR1 SGHVS, CDR2 FQNEAQ. Trimming took 6 bases from V and 7 from J; bases not matched to a gene: 10. The CDR3 is 15 amino acids. This chain's CDR3 is CASRCPGQGSNEQFF. CDR3 bases: TGTGCCAGCAGATGCCCGGGACAGGGTTCGAATGAGCAGTTCTTC.

This clonotype was picked up a small number of times. This rearrangement joins TRBV20-1 to TRBJ2-1; D remains ambiguous. The CDR3 consists of 12 residues. The V gene's germline CDR1 is DFQATT and CDR2 SNEGSKA (reference sequence). V was clipped by 7 bases and J by 2 bases, with 9 bases between them. CDR3 in DNA: TGCAGTGGTTCCAGCGCCTACAATGAGCAGTTCTTC. Translating it yields CSGSSAYNEQFF.

This clonotype has more than one count but fewer than ten. V gene TRBV3-1 combines with J gene TRBJ2-3; the match to TRBD2 covers 7 bases. V lost 0 bases, J lost 3 bases, and 15 bases stayed unmatched. Germline V lookup: CDR1 LGHDT, CDR2 YNNKEL (reference sequence). The CDR3 covers 19 residues. The CDR3 loop is CASSQDNPSRRGRTDTQYF. DNA of the CDR3: TGTGCCAGCAGCCAAGATAACCCTTCAAGGCGGGGGAGGACAGATACGCAGTATTTT.

This clonotype was counted between two and nine times. The chain has TRBV6-6 and TRBJ2-3; 14 nucleotides align to TRBD2. Trimming took 4 bases from V and 4 from J; bases not matched to a gene: 4. Germline CDR1 reads MNHNY; CDR2 reads SVGAGI (reference sequence). The CDR3 is 16 amino acids. This CDR3 is CASSSTTSGGADTQYF. The CDR3 DNA sequence: TGTGCCAGCAGTTCCACGACTAGCGGGGGGGCAGATACGCAGTATTTT.

The V and J genes are TRBV29-1 and TRBJ2-2, with D maybe TRBD1 (6 bases). This CDR3 contains 15 residues. Deletions cut 6 bases from V and 2 bases from J, with 16 bases between. CDR1 SQVTM and CDR2 ANQGSEA come from the germline V gene. CDR3: CSVARAGDNTGELFF. CDR3 DNA sequence: TGCAGCGTCGCGCGGGCAGGGGATAACACCGGGGAGCTGTTTTTT.

The chain carries TRBV29-1 and TRBJ2-3; 10 bases are a match to TRBD1. Per germline, CDR1 SQVTM and CDR2 ANQGSEA. This CDR3 region has 17 residues. The junction had 11 bases not matched to a gene; V was cut back by 2 bases and J by 3 bases. The CDR3 nucleotides are TGCAGCGTTGAATACGTACCGGGACAGGGGCCTACAGATACGCAGTATTTT. It encodes CSVEYVPGQGPTDTQYF.

V is TRBV29-1 and J is TRBJ2-3; perhaps TRBD2 as D (5 bases). Trimming left V 0 bases short and J 0 bases short, with 10 bases between. CDR1 is SQVTM, CDR2 ANQGSEA, per germline. The CDR3 runs 15 residues. CDR3 protein: CSVEDLRVSTDTQYF. The CDR3 nucleotides read TGCAGCGTTGAAGATCTGCGGGTTAGCACAGATACGCAGTATTTT.

The chain recombines TRBV4-2 with TRBJ2-4; TRBD2 might be the D (5 bases). The end of the DNA fits TRBJ2-7 better, so the J call may be wrong. CDR3 length: 14 amino acids. CDR1 is LGHNA and CDR2 is YNFKEQ in the germline V gene. CDR3: CASSQVEAGYEQYF. CDR3 in DNA: TGTGCCAGCAGCCAAGTTGAGGCGGGCTACGAGCAGTACTTC.